A single sample is the source of the 28 T cell receptor beta chains below, sequenced in a study of cytomegalovirus exposure and HLA in healthy donors. With 60 Vbeta and 13 Jbeta primers, the PCR was carried out. Sequencing used immunoSEQ multiplex PCR; TCRdb keeps in-frame clones, though not all of them. The sample shows 200,000 or so clones, 77% of them seen only once. The sequenced material came from PBMCs. These receptors were collected from a woman aged 25 to 39 in good health and CMV-seropositive.

This clone was recorded once. This chain joins TRBV2 and TRBJ2-3, with TRBD2 matching 8 bases. This CDR3 has 13 residues. The germline V gene encodes CDR1 SNHLY and CDR2 FYNNEI. Unmatched junction bases numbered 2, after V lost 8 bases and J lost 1 base. The DNA for the CDR3 is TGTGCCAGCGCGACTAGCGGCACAGATACGCAGTATTTT. As protein: CASATSGTDTQYF.

This clone was counted a single time. The chain recombines TRBV7-9 with TRBJ1-2; TRBD1 matches 7 bases. V lost 7 bases, J lost 8 bases, and 7 bases stayed unmatched. The CDR3 runs to 12 residues. Germline V lookup: CDR1 SEHNR, CDR2 FQNEAQ (reference sequence). As DNA, the CDR3 is TGTGCCAGCATCGACAGGGTTGGAGGCTACACCTTC. Translated, it gives CASIDRVGGYTF.

The chain links TRBV21-1 to TRBJ2-3; the DNA was not used to check the table's D call, TRBD2. TRBV21-1 is marked as a pseudogene. The CDR3 has 16 residues. DNA for the CDR3: TGTGCCAGCAGCAATGGGACTAGCGGGAACCCAGATACGCAGTATTTT. This codes for CASSNGTSGNPDTQYF.

The chain's CDR3 is CASSPDLREKLFF. CDR3 DNA: TGTGCCAGCAGCCCGGATTTGCGGGAAAAACTGTTTTTT. The chain has TRBV7-9 and TRBJ1-4; the D is unclear. The germline V and J ends were trimmed by 5 bases and 8 bases, with 12 bases remaining between them. The germline gives CDR1 SEHNR, CDR2 FQNEAQ (reference sequence). The CDR3 has 13 residues.

The V gene is TRBV30, the J gene TRBJ1-1; a weak D match, TRBD1 (5 bases). The germline V gene encodes CDR1 GTSNPN and CDR2 SVGIG (reference sequence). Trimming took off 0 bases at V and 3 bases at J, with 8 bases between the two ends. This CDR3 spans 13 amino acids. CDR3 protein: CAWSVGHYTEAFF. The DNA of the CDR3 is TGTGCCTGGAGTGTTGGACATTACACTGAAGCTTTCTTT.

The V gene is TRBV7-9, the J gene TRBJ1-6; 7 positions agree with TRBD1. The germline gives CDR1 SEHNR, CDR2 FQNEAQ (reference sequence). V shed 5 bases and J 8 bases; nucleotides not matched to a gene: 9. The CDR3 is 15 amino acids. The CDR3 bases are TGTGCCAGCAGCGGAAGGGACAGAAAGTATTCACCCCTCCACTTT. Translating gives CASSGRDRKYSPLHF.

V gene TRBV14 combines with J gene TRBJ2-3, with TRBD2 matching 10 bases. V was pared by 0 bases and J by 5 bases, with 5 bases of the junction left unmatched. The CDR3 runs 16 residues. Germline-derived CDR1 and CDR2 are SGHDN and FVKESK. CDR3 in amino acids: CASSQDRIAGGDTQYF. DNA for the CDR3: TGTGCCAGCAGCCAAGACCGGATAGCGGGGGGAGATACGCAGTATTTT.

There are a few counts of this clone. The chain joins TRBV6-5 to TRBJ1-2, with D perhaps matching TRBD1 (5 bases). CDR3 length equals 12 residues. V was clipped by 10 bases and J by 6 bases, with 15 bases between them. Germline CDR1 is MNHEY and CDR2 is SVGAGI. The chain's CDR3 is CATGRARDGYTF. The DNA of the CDR3 is TGTGCCACCGGCAGGGCGCGCGATGGCTACACCTTC.

The chain has TRBV6-5 and TRBJ1-2; unclear D gene. Germline-derived CDR1 and CDR2 are MNHEY and SVGAGI. The V end lost 6 bases, the J end lost 4 bases, and 15 bases lay between the germline ends. This CDR3 is built from 14 residues. The DNA of the CDR3 is TGTGCCAGCAGCCCCGACACCAACCTCTATGGCTACACCTTC. This gives the protein CASSPDTNLYGYTF.

The chain links TRBV7-2 to TRBJ2-7; TRBD2 agrees at 9 bases. The CDR3 has 17 residues. Losses at the gene ends were 3 bases for V and 2 bases for J; bases not matched to a gene: 11. CDR1 SGHTA and CDR2 FQGNSA come from the germline V gene. CDR3 DNA sequence: TGTGCCAGCAGCTTCCAAATAGCGGGAGTCCCTCCCTACGAGCAGTACTTC. Translating gives CASSFQIAGVPPYEQYF.

This chain links TRBV18 with TRBJ1-4; tentatively, D is TRBD1 (5 bases). CDR1 KGHSH and CDR2 LQKENI come from the germline V gene. The V and J ends lost 2 bases and 0 bases respectively, with 7 bases between them. The CDR3 loop spans 15 amino acids. The CDR3 bases are TGTGCCAGCTCACCAGTACAGGCAACTAATGAAAAACTGTTTTTT. It codes for CASSPVQATNEKLFF.

The V and J genes are TRBV5-6 and TRBJ1-2; weak D call: TRBD1 (6 bases). V was trimmed by 2 bases and J by 7 bases, leaving 18 bases between them. Looked up from germline, CDR1 is SGHDT and CDR2 is YYEEEE. CDR3 length equals 15 residues. CDR3 coding DNA: TGTGCCAGCAGCTTACCCCTTGGGGGGGCCGGTGGCTACACCTTC. Protein product: CASSLPLGGAGGYTF.

CDR3 nucleotide sequence: TGTGCCAGCAGCTTAATGGGCGGGCTAGACGATGAGCAGTTCTTC. This gives the protein CASSLMGGLDDEQFF. The chain is built from TRBV7-9 and TRBJ2-1; D possibly corresponds to TRBD2 (5 bases). Germline V gene lookup returns CDR1 SEHNR and CDR2 FQNEAQ (reference sequence). V was clipped by 2 bases and J by 8 bases, with 16 bases between them. The CDR3 consists of 15 residues.

The chain has TRBV30 and TRBJ2-5; unclear D gene. The CDR3 spans 13 residues. The germline V and J ends were trimmed by 2 bases and 5 bases, with 12 bases remaining between them. The germline gives CDR1 GTSNPN, CDR2 SVGIG (reference sequence). Here the CDR3 DNA reads TGTGCCTGGAGTTCGCAGAATCCGGAGACCCAGTACTTC. This sequence encodes CAWSSQNPETQYF.

The V and J genes are TRBV28 and TRBJ1-2; D unclear. CDR3 length equals 14 residues. From germline, CDR1 is MDHEN and CDR2 SYDVKM. Trimming left V 6 bases short and J 3 bases short, with 14 bases between. CDR3 DNA sequence: TGTGCCAGCAGCTTACCCCCAGAACACTATGGCTACACCTTC. This gives the protein CASSLPPEHYGYTF.

This clone was observed a handful of times. CDR3 nucleotides: TGTGCCTGCGGGGGGGCAGGGGGCTACTATGGCTACACCTTC. Its translation: CACGGAGGYYGYTF. The chain has TRBV28 and TRBJ1-2; 8 positions match TRBD1. Germline V gives CDR1 MDHEN, CDR2 SYDVKM. This CDR3 comprises 14 residues. The trim removed 11 bases at V and 3 bases at J, leaving 11 bases unmatched.

Only a few counts were recorded for this clone. The chain carries TRBV29-1 and TRBJ2-7; the match to TRBD1 covers 7 bases. The germline V gene has CDR1 SQVTM and CDR2 ANQGSEA. The V gene end was trimmed by 4 bases and the J gene end by 0 bases; junction bases not matched to a gene: 9. The CDR3 sequence is 15 residues long. The CDR3 region is CSVVFETGSSYEQYF. The CDR3 DNA follows: TGCAGCGTTGTTTTCGAGACAGGGAGCTCCTACGAGCAGTACTTC.

The chain couples TRBV4-3 to TRBJ1-4; D remains unclear. The CDR3 covers 12 residues. The germline V and J ends were trimmed by 3 bases and 8 bases, with 7 bases remaining between them. The germline gives CDR1 LGHNA, CDR2 YSLEER. CDR3 protein: CASSQRAEKLFF. DNA for the CDR3: TGCGCCAGCAGCCAGAGGGCCGAAAAACTGTTTTTT.

V usage is TRBV18 and J usage is TRBJ2-5; 10 nucleotides match TRBD1. CDR1 is KGHSH, CDR2 LQKENI, per germline. The CDR3 length is 15 residues. The junction had 5 bases not matched to a gene; V was cut back by 2 bases and J by 5 bases. The CDR3 DNA is TGTGCCAGCTCACCAATGACAGGGGGCGGGGAGACCCAGTACTTC. Residues: CASSPMTGGGETQYF.

The chain couples TRBV18 to TRBJ2-7, with D possibly TRBD1 on 5 matching bases. This CDR3 has 15 residues. Trimming removed 2 bases at V and 2 bases at J, with 13 bases between. The germline CDR1 and CDR2 sequences are KGHSH and LQKENI. DNA for the CDR3: TGTGCCAGCTCACCAAGTTCCCAGGGCGCCTACGAGCAGTACTTC. This encodes CASSPSSQGAYEQYF. Variable domain in full (rest from reference TRBV18 and TRBJ2-7): NAGVMQNPRHLVRRRGQEARLRCSPMKGHSHVYWYRQLPEEGLKFMVYLQKENIIDESGMPKERFSAEFPKEGPSILRIQQVVRGDSAAYFCASSPSSQGAYEQYFGPGTRLTVT.

The gene calls are TRBV28 and TRBJ1-1; 10 bases align to TRBD1. From germline, CDR1 is MDHEN and CDR2 SYDVKM. Trimming cost V 6 bases and J 3 bases; bases outside gene matches: 7. The CDR3 totals 15 residues. CDR3 amino acids: CASSSRTGGDTEAFF. CDR3 bases: TGTGCCAGCAGCTCCCGGACAGGGGGGGACACTGAAGCTTTCTTT. Combining the CDR3 with reference TRBV28 and TRBJ1-1 gives the whole variable domain DVKVTQSSRYLVKRTGEKVFLECVQDMDHENMFWYRQDPGLGLRLIYFSYDVKMKEKGDIPEGYSVSREKKERFSLILESASTNQTSMYLCASSSRTGGDTEAFFGQGTRLTVV.

The rearrangement joins TRBV6-1 to TRBJ2-5; the D gene is possibly TRBD2 (6 bases). Trimming shortened V by 4 bases and J by 2 bases, and 14 bases separated the two germline ends. CDR1 is MNHNS, CDR2 SASEGT, per germline. This CDR3 has 15 residues. The DNA for the CDR3 is TGTGCCAGCAGTGCACAGACTAGATTTCAAGAGACCCAGTACTTC. This gives the protein CASSAQTRFQETQYF.

V and J are TRBV9 and TRBJ2-3, with D possibly TRBD2 on 7 matching bases. Trimming pared 1 base from V and 4 bases from J, leaving 13 bases between. Germline CDR1 is SGDLS and CDR2 is YYNGEE. CDR3 length: 15 amino acids. CDR3 region: CASSVFEGGADTQYF. The CDR3 DNA reads TGTGCCAGCAGCGTATTTGAAGGGGGGGCAGATACGCAGTATTTT.

The chain recombines TRBV6-5 with TRBJ2-7, with D perhaps matching TRBD1 (6 bases). CDR3 length equals 12 residues. V was trimmed by 8 bases and J by 5 bases, leaving 13 bases between them. Germline CDR1 is MNHEY and CDR2 is SVGAGI. CDR3 in amino acids: CASGAQGHEQYF. The CDR3 nucleotides read TGTGCCAGCGGAGCACAGGGCCACGAGCAGTACTTC.

The J gene is TRBJ2-5, the V gene TRBV11-2; D remains ambiguous. The CDR3 is 12 residues long. V lost 5 bases and J 5 bases, leaving 9 bases between the germline ends. The germline V gene encodes CDR1 SGHAT and CDR2 FQNNGV. The CDR3 DNA sequence: TGTGCCAGCAGCCCTACCTTTGAGACCCAGTACTTC. This encodes CASSPTFETQYF.

This chain connects TRBV6-1 to TRBJ1-5, with 8 bases lining up with TRBD1. The V gene end was trimmed by 0 bases and the J gene end by 3 bases; junction bases not matched to a gene: 4. CDR3 length equals 16 residues. The germline CDR1 and CDR2 sequences are MNHNS and SASEGT. As DNA, the CDR3 is TGTGCCAGCAGTGAAGCGGGACAGGATAACAATCAGCCCCAGCATTTT. Translating gives CASSEAGQDNNQPQHF.

The rearrangement uses TRBV28 and TRBJ2-2; 8 bases match TRBD1. V shed 6 bases, J shed 6 bases, and the junction held 6 bases outside the gene matches. The germline gives CDR1 MDHEN, CDR2 SYDVKM. This CDR3 contains 14 residues. The CDR3 sequence: CASSTEQGAGELFF. Here the CDR3 DNA reads TGTGCCAGCAGCACTGAACAGGGGGCCGGGGAGCTGTTTTTT.

The rearrangement uses TRBV27 and TRBJ2-3; TRBD2 is a possible D gene (7 bases). The CDR3 consists of 15 residues. Trimming pared 2 bases from V and 8 bases from J, leaving 17 bases between. CDR1 is MNHEY, CDR2 SMNVEV, per germline (reference sequence). The CDR3 DNA is TGTGCCAGCAGTTTACAAGCGGGGACAAGGGGTACGCAGTATTTT. Its translation: CASSLQAGTRGTQYF.